These T cell receptor beta chains were read from a single sample in a study of blood T cell repertoires in COVID-19. TCRdb's copy holds only in-frame clones and misses some; the assay was immunoSEQ multiplex PCR. Altogether more than 75,000 clones are present, approximately 86% being singletons, with the ten largest covering 0.95% to 1.5%. The sequencing input was peripheral blood. These receptors were taken from a man at least 80 years old with active or convalescent COVID-19. CDR3s include the opening cysteine and the closing phenylalanine or tryptophan. D genes are given only for firm matches. Part of the rows lack a size; the others show once, few, many or a class for expanded clones.

CDR3	DNA	J	D	V	size
CASSGYSGGEDNEQFF	TGTGCCAGCAGTGGATATAGCGGGGGTGAAGACAATGAGCAGTTCTTC	TRBJ2-1	TRBD2	TRBV27	NA
CASSLGQLVQPQHF	TGTGCCAGCAGCCTGGGACAGCTAGTTCAGCCCCAGCATTTT	TRBJ1-5	TRBD1	TRBV5-6	NA
CASGTGPGEQYF	TGTGCCAGCGGGACAGGCCCGGGCGAGCAGTACTTC	TRBJ2-7	TRBD1	TRBV12-3/TRBV12-4	NA
CASSLDSAGANVLTF	TGTGCCAGCAGCCTAGACAGTGCGGGGGCCAACGTCCTGACTTTC	TRBJ2-6	NA	TRBV5-6	NA
CASSQAASREQYF	TGTGCCAGTAGTCAAGCAGCCTCTAGGGAGCAGTACTTC	TRBJ2-7	NA	TRBV19	NA
CASTPGGVSSGYTF	TGTGCCAGCACCCCAGGGGGCGTGAGTAGTGGCTACACCTTC	TRBJ1-2	TRBD1	TRBV28	NA
CASSPQIGQPTPYGYTF	TGTGCCAGCAGCCCCCAAATAGGACAGCCCACACCATATGGCTACACCTTC	TRBJ1-2	NA	TRBV7-2	NA
CASSEALAPSYNEQFF	TGTGCCAGCAGTGAAGCCTTAGCGCCTTCCTACAATGAGCAGTTCTTC	TRBJ2-1	NA	TRBV6-1	NA
CASSLANYGYTF	TGTGCCAGCAGTTTAGCGAACTATGGCTACACCTTC	TRBJ1-2	NA	TRBV6-2/TRBV6-3	NA
CASSRRHGYEAFF	TGTGCCAGCAGCCGCCGACACGGTTATGAAGCTTTCTTT	TRBJ1-1	NA	TRBV11-2	NA
CASRWTGGVGYTF	TGCGCCAGCAGATGGACAGGGGGCGTTGGCTACACCTTC	TRBJ1-2	TRBD1	TRBV5-1	NA
CASSSGIFYEQYF	TGCGCCAGCAGCTCCGGGATCTTCTACGAGCAGTACTTC	TRBJ2-7	NA	TRBV5-1	NA
CASSVDEASGEQYF	TGTGCCAGCAGCGTAGATGAGGCAAGCGGCGAGCAGTACTTC	TRBJ2-7	NA	TRBV9	once
CATSRDPGGGMNTEAFF	TGTGCCACCAGCAGAGATCCCGGGGGGGGGATGAACACTGAAGCTTTCTTT	TRBJ1-1	NA	TRBV15	NA
CASSGRAPNTEAFF	TGTGCCAGCAGCGGCAGGGCACCGAACACTGAAGCTTTCTTT	TRBJ1-1	NA	TRBV3-1/TRBV3-2	NA
CASSQGLEISYNEQFF	TGTGCCAGCAGCCAGGGACTAGAAATCTCCTACAATGAGCAGTTCTTC	TRBJ2-1	TRBD2	TRBV6-2/TRBV6-3	NA
CASSSPKQGAYEQYF	TGTGCCAGCAGTTCCCCAAAACAGGGGGCCTACGAGCAGTACTTC	TRBJ2-7	TRBD1	TRBV6-5	NA
CASSLVGGYSGNTIYF	TGCGCCAGCAGCTTGGTAGGGGGCTACTCTGGAAACACCATATATTTT	TRBJ1-3	TRBD1	TRBV5-1	NA
CSCSGSANTGELFF	TGCAGCTGTAGCGGGAGTGCGAACACCGGGGAGCTGTTTTTT	TRBJ2-2	TRBD2	TRBV29-1	NA
CASNRRGTEAFF	TGTGCCAGTAATCGCCGGGGCACTGAAGCTTTCTTT	TRBJ1-1	NA	TRBV19	NA
CASSYSTGWGTEAFF	TGTGCCAGCAGCTATTCGACAGGGTGGGGCACTGAAGCTTTCTTT	TRBJ1-1	TRBD1	TRBV7-8	NA
CASSDGRERETQYF	TGTGCCAGCAGTGATGGGCGGGAGCGGGAGACCCAGTACTTC	TRBJ2-5	TRBD2	TRBV6-2/TRBV6-3	NA